The text below deals with one T cell receptor (beta chain). Sequencing was performed with immunoSEQ multiplex PCR; in TCRdb, only in-frame clones are kept and a portion is missing. The table has about 200,000 clones, 80% to 90% seen once. The entry originates in a study of blood T cell repertoires in COVID-19. The sample comprised PBMCs or T cells enriched from blood (not recorded which). The receptor comes from a young man who had recovered from COVID-19.

The DNA of the CDR3 is TGTGCCAGCAGTGAAGCGCAGGGGTACTATGGCTACACCTTC. It yields the protein CASSEAQGYYGYTF. The chain carries TRBV2 and TRBJ1-2; a weak D match, TRBD1 (6 bases). Germline CDR1 SNHLY, CDR2 FYNNEI. CDR3 length: 14 amino acids. Trimming removed 0 bases from V and 3 bases from J, with 8 bases in between.